This TCR beta chain was recovered during a study of cytomegalovirus exposure and HLA in healthy donors. About this clone itself: The same CDR3 arises from other DNA sequences in this sample as well.

V lost 0 bases, J lost 3 bases, and 7 bases lay in between. In germline, CDR1 is SGDLS, CDR2 YYNGEE. The CDR3 loop spans 14 amino acids. PCR involved 60 Vbeta and 13 Jbeta primers. The assay was immunoSEQ multiplex PCR, and TCRdb's table has in-frame clones only and misses some. This listing includes approximately 52,000 clones. Nominal health characterized the donors when sampled, though unrecorded immune exposures were likely. V is TRBV9 and J is TRBJ1-5; the D is unclear. This sequence originates from a man aged 45-65 years in good health and CMV-seropositive. The sequencing sample was made of PBMCs. The CDR3 coding sequence is TGTGCCAGCAGCGTAGGAGGGCCCAATCAGCCCCAGCATTTT. Encoded protein: CASSVGGPNQPQHF.